The clone carrying this T cell receptor beta chain was recorded at least ten times. This entry comes from a study of T cells after yellow fever vaccination. TCRdb reprocessed the 5' RACE reads via MiXCR and lists one record per CDR3 protein. The sample holds roughly 150,000 distinct CDR3 sequences, 6.5% to 8.5% seen once. Sequencing was performed on CD4+ T cells sorted from PBMCs, taken 5 days after the yellow fever booster vaccination. This receptor was taken from a man aged 30 to 45 who received the YFV17D yellow fever vaccine.

The CDR3 spells CSAVGGVTYEQYF. As DNA, the CDR3 is TGCAGCGCCGTGGGGGGCGTTACCTACGAGCAGTACTTC. The rearrangement uses TRBV29-1 and TRBJ2-7; D might be TRBD1 or TRBD2, each matching 6 bases. The germline CDR1 and CDR2 sequences are SQVTM and ANQGSEA. This CDR3 has 13 residues. V lost 7 bases and J 2 bases, leaving 15 bases between the germline ends.